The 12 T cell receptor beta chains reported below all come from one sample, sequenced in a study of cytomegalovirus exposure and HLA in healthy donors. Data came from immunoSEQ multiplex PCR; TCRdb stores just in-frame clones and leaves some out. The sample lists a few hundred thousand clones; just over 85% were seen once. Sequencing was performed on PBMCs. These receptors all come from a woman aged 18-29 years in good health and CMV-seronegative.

In nucleotides, the CDR3 is TGTGCCAGCAGTACCTCAGTGGTTGGAAACACCATATATTTT. Its translation: CASSTSVVGNTIYF. The chain employs TRBV27 and TRBJ1-3; no reliable D call. The CDR3 is 14 residues long. CDR1 MNHEY and CDR2 SMNVEV come from the germline V gene (reference sequence). Trimming took off 5 bases at V and 3 bases at J, with 11 bases between the two ends.

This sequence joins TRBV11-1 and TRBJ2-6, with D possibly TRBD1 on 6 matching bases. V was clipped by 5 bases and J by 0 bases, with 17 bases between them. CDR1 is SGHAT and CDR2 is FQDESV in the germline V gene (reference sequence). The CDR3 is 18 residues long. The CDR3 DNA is TGTGCCAGCAGCGCACTGTCGGGACACAGCTCTGGGGCCAACGTCCTGACTTTC. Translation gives CASSALSGHSSGANVLTF.

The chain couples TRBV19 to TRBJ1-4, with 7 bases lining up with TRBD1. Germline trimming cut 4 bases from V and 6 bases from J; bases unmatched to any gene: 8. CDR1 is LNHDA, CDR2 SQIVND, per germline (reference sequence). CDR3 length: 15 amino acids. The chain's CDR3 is CASSRRQGGDEKLFF. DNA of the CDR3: TGTGCCAGTAGTAGGAGACAGGGCGGGGATGAAAAACTGTTTTTT.

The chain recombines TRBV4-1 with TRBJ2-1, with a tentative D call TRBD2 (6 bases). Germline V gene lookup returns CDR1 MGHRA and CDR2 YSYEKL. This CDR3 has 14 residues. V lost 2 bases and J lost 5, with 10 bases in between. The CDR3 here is CASSQIGRNNEQFF. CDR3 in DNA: TGCGCCAGCAGCCAAATCGGGAGAAACAATGAGCAGTTCTTC.

CDR3 DNA: TGTGCCAGCAGTATCGGACTAGCGGGTACCCAAGAGACCCAGTACTTC. Translation: CASSIGLAGTQETQYF. The rearrangement joins TRBV28 to TRBJ2-5; 11 bases map to TRBD2. Trimming removed 5 bases from V and 1 base from J; junction bases left unmatched: 6. The CDR3 length is 16 residues. Germline V gene data show CDR1 as MDHEN and CDR2 as SYDVKM.

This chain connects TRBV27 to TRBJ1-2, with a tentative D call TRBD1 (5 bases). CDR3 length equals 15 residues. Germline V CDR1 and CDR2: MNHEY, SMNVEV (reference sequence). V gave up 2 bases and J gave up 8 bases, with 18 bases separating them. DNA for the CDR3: TGTGCCAGCAGTTTACTAGGGCAGGGTGGAAACGGCTACACCTTC. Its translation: CASSLLGQGGNGYTF.

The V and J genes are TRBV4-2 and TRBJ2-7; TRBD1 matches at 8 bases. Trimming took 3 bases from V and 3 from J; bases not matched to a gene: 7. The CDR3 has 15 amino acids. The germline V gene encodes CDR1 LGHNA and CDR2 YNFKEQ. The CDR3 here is CASSQADRVRYEQYF. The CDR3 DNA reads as TGTGCCAGCAGCCAGGCGGACAGGGTTCGCTACGAGCAGTACTTC.

CDR3 in amino acids: CATSRSLADNYEQYF. The CDR3 DNA reads as TGTGCCACCAGCAGATCCCTAGCGGATAACTACGAGCAGTACTTC. This chain links TRBV15 with TRBJ2-7, with TRBD2 matching over 7 bases. V lost 2 bases, J lost 3 bases, and 7 bases stayed unmatched. The CDR3 spans 15 residues. Germline lookup yields CDR1 LNHNV and CDR2 YYDKDF (reference sequence).

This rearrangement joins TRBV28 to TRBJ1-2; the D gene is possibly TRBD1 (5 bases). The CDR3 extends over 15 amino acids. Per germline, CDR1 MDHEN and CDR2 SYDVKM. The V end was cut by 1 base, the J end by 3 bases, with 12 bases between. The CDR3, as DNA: TGTGCCAGCAGTTTATCGCACGGGGGGGACTATGGCTACACCTTC. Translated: CASSLSHGGDYGYTF.

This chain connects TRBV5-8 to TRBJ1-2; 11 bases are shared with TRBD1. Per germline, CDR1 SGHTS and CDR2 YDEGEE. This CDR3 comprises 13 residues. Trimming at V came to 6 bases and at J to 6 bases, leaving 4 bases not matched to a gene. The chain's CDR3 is CASTRTGGHGYTF. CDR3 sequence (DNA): TGTGCCAGCACCAGGACAGGGGGCCATGGCTACACCTTC.

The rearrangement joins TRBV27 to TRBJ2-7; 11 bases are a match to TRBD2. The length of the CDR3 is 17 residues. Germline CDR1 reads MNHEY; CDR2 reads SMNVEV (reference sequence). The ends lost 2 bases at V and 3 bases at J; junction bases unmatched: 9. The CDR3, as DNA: TGTGCCAGCAGTTTACACTATACTAGCGGGAGTATCTACGAGCAGTACTTC. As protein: CASSLHYTSGSIYEQYF.

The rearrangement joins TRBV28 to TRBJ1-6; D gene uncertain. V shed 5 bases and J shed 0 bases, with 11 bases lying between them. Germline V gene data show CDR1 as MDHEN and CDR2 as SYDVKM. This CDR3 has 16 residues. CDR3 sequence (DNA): TGTGCCAGCAGTCCCGGGATTCCCTCCTATAATTCACCCCTCCACTTT. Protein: CASSPGIPSYNSPLHF.